This T cell receptor (beta chain) was recovered during a study of T cell changes during pregnancy in multiple sclerosis. Assay: immunoSEQ multiplex PCR; the TCRdb copy retains only in-frame clones and omits some. The top ten hold approximately 1.8% of the sample, which has some 60,000 clones, about 89% seen once. The input for sequencing was peripheral blood, taken after pregnancy. The sequence derives from a female donor with multiple sclerosis, enrolled in a pregnancy study.

DNA for the CDR3: TGTGCCAGCAGCCCCTCGGTCTATGGCTACACCTTC. Translated, it gives CASSPSVYGYTF. V and J are TRBV5-5 and TRBJ1-2, with no clear D. Germline lookup yields CDR1 SGHKS and CDR2 YYEKEE (reference sequence). The CDR3 totals 12 residues. The V end was cut by 4 bases, the J end by 4 bases, with 8 bases between.